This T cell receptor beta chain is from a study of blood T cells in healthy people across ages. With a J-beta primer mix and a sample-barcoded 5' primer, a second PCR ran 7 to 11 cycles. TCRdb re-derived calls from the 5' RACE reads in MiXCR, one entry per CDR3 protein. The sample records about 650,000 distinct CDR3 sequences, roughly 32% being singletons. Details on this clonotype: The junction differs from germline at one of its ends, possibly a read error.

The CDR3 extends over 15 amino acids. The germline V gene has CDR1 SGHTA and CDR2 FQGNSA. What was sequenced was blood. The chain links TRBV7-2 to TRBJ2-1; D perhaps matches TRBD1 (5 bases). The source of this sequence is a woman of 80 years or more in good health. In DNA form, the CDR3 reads TGTGCCAGCAGCATGGGCAGGGCGGTAAACAATGGGCAGTTCTTC. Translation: CASSMGRAVNNGQFF. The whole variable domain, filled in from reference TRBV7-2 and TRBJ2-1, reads GAGVSQSPSNKVTEKGKDVELRCDPISGHTALYWYRQSLGQGLEFLIYFQGNSAPDKSGLPSDRFSAERTGGSVSTLTIQRTQQEDSAVYLCASSMGRAVNNGQFFGPGTRLTVL.